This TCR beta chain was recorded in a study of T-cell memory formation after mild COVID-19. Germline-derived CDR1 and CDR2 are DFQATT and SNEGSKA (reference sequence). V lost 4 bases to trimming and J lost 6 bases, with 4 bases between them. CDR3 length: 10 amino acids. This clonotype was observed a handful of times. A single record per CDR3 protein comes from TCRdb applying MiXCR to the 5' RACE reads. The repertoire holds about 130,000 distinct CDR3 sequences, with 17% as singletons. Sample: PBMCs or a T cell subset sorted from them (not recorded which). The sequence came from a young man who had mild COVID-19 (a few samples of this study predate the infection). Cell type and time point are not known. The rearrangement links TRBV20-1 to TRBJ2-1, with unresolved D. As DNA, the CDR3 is TGCAGTGCTAAGGGCAATGAGCAGTTCTTC. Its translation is CSAKGNEQFF.